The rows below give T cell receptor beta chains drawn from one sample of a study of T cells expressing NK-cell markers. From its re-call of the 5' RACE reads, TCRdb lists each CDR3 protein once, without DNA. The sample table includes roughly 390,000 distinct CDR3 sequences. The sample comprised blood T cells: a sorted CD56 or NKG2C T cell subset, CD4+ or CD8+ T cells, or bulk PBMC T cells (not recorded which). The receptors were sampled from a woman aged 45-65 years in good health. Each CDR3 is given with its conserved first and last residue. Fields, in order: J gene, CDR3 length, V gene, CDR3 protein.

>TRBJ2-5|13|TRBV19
CASSLGIEETQYF
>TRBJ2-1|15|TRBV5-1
CASRVRATTYNEQFF
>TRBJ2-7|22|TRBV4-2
CASSQDHVPGQGGRGYSYEQYF
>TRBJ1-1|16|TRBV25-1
CASSAATGLSNTEAFF
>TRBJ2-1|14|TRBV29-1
CSVVVGNSYNEQFF
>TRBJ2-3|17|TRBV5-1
CASSPNYGDTGPDTQYF
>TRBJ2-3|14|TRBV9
CASSPTGRTDTQYF
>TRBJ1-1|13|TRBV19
CASSRGTVEKAFF
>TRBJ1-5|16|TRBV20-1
CSAEGQGSWSNQPQHF
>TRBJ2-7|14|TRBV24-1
CATSERTGDGEQYF
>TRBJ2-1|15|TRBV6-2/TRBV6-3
CASSYYRGEVDEQFF
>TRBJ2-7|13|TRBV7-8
CASSLRNNYEQYF
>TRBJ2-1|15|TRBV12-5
CASGFGGDPYNEQFF
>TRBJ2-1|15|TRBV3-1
CASSLISGGSNEQFF
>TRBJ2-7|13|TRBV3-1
CASSQDPRYEQYF
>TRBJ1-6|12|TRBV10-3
CAISNEGSPLHF
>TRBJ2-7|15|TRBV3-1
CASSQWHRESYEQYF
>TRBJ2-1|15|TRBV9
CASSVGLEPHNEQFF
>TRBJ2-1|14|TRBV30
CAWSGGLPGNEQFF
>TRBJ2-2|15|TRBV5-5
CASSSELAQNGELFF
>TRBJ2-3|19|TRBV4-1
CASSQDHGGRAKGTDTQYF
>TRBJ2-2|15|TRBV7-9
CASSSGMAGTGELFF
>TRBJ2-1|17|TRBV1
CTSSQPPGCDPRNEQFF
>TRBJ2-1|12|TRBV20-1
CSGARDYNEQFF
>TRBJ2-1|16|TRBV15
CATSKFGGLADNEQFF
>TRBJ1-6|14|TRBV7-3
CASSPTGYNSPLHF
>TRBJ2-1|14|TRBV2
CASSEREARNEQFF
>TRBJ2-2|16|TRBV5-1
CASSSNRGPRTGELFF